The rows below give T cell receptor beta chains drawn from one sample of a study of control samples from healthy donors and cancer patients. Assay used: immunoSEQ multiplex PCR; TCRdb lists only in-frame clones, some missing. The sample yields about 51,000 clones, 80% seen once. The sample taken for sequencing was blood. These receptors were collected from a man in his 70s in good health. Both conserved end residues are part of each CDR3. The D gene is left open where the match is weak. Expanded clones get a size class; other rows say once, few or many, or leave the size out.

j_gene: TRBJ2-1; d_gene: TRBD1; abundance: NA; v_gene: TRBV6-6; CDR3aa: CASSSGQGTYNGQFF; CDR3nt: TGTGCCAGCAGTTCAGGACAGGGGACCTATAATGGGCAGTTCTTC
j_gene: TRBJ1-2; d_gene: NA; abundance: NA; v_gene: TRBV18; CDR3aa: CASSPERAFGYTF; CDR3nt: TGTGCCAGCTCACCAGAGAGGGCGTTTGGCTACACCTTC
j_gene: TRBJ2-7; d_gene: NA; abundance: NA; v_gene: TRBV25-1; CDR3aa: CASSRDHPNSEQYF; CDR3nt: TGTGCCAGCAGTAGGGACCATCCAAACTCCGAGCAGTACTTC
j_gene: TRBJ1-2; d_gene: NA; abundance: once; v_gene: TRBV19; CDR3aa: CASSPGKGGTF; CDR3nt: TGTGCCAGTAGCCCCGGGAAGGGGGGCACCTTC
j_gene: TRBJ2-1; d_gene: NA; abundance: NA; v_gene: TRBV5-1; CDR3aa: CASSLEYRSPYNEQFF; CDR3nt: TGCGCCAGCAGCTTGGAGTACCGCTCTCCCTACAATGAGCAGTTCTTC
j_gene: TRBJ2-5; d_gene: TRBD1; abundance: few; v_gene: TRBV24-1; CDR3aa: CATSDSGTAKETQYF; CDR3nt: TGTGCCACCAGTGATTCCGGGACAGCCAAAGAGACCCAGTACTTC
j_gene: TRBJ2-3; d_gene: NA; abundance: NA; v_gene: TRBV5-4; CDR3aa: CASSFGAGTDTQYF; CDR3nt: TGTGCCAGCAGCTTCGGGGCTGGCACAGATACGCAGTATTTT
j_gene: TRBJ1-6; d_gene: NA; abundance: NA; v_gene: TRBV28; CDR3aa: CASIRQGKSPLHF; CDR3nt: TGTGCCAGCATTCGGCAGGGCAAGTCACCCCTCCACTTT
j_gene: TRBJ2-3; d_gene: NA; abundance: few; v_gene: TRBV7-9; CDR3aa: CASSLNRGSTDTQYF; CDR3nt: TGTGCCAGCAGCTTAAATCGGGGGAGCACAGATACGCAGTATTTT
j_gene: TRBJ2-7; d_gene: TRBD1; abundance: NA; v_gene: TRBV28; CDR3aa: CASSPGITRGHYEQYF; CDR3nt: TGTGCCAGCAGTCCAGGAATCACCAGGGGGCACTACGAGCAGTACTTC
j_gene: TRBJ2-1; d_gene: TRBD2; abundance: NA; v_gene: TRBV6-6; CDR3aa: CASSYSRLANEQFF; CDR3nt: TGTGCCAGCAGTTACTCCCGACTAGCGAATGAGCAGTTCTTC
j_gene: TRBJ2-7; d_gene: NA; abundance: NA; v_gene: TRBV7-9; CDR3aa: CASSLRIPYEQYF; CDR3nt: TGTGCCAGCAGCCTCCGGATCCCTTACGAGCAGTACTTC
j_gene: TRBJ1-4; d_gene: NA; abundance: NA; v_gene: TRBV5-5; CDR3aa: CASSFEPGELEEKLFF; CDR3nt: TGTGCCAGCAGCTTTGAACCGGGAGAGCTGGAGGAAAAACTGTTTTTT
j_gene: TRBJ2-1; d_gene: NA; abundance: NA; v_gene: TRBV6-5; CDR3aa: CASRQGTSSYNEQFF; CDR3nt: TGTGCCAGCAGACAGGGTACTAGCTCCTACAATGAGCAGTTCTTC
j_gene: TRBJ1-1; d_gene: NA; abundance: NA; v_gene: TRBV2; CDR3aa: CASSGRGVEAFF; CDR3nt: TGTGCCAGCAGTGGGAGGGGGGTTGAAGCTTTCTTT
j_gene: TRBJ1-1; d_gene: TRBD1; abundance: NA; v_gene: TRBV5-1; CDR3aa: CASRSGGFTEAFF; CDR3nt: TGCGCCAGCAGGTCAGGGGGCTTCACTGAAGCTTTCTTT
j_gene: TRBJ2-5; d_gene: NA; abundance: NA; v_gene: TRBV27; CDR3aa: CASRPTSPAETQYF; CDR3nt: TGTGCCAGCCGACCTACTAGCCCCGCGGAGACCCAGTACTTC
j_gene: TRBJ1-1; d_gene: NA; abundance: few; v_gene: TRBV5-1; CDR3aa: CASSLAIGSMNTEAFF; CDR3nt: TGCGCCAGCAGCTTGGCCATTGGCAGTATGAACACTGAAGCTTTCTTT
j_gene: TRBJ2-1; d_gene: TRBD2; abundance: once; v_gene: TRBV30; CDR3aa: CAWVGDKGTSGRGFNEQFF; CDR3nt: TGTGCCTGGGTAGGGGACAAAGGGACTAGCGGGAGGGGTTTCAATGAGCAGTTCTTC
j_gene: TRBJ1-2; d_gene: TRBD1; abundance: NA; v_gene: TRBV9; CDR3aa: CASSVAGQGVYGYTF; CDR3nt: TGTGCCAGCAGCGTAGCCGGCCAGGGGGTCTACGGCTACACCTTC
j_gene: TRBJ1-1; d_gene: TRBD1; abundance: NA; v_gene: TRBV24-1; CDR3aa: CATSDSSGGNTEAFF; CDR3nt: TGTGCCACCAGCGACAGCTCAGGGGGGAACACTGAAGCTTTCTTT
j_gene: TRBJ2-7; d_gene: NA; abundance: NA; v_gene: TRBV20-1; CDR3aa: CSARRQPEQYF; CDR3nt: TGCAGTGCTAGGAGACAGCCTGAGCAGTACTTC
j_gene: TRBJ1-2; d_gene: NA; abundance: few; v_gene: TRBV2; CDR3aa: CASSELAGFRYTF; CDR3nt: TGTGCCAGCAGTGAGCTGGCAGGGTTCAGGTACACCTTC
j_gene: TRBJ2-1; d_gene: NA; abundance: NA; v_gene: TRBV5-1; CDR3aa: CASRQGGGYNEQFF; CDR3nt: TGCGCCAGCAGGCAGGGAGGGGGCTACAATGAGCAGTTCTTC
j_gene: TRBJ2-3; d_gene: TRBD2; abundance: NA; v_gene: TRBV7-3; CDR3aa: CASRRTSGGTDTQYF; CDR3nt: TGTGCCAGCAGACGGACTAGCGGGGGCACAGATACGCAGTATTTT
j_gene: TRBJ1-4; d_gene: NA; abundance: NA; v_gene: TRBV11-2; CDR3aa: CASSALAAEKLFF; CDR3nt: TGTGCCAGCTCGGCCCTAGCCGCGGAGAAACTGTTTTTT
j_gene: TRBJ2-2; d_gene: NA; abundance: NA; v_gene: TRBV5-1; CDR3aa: CASSLVQAGKDGGELFF; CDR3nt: TGCGCCAGCAGCTTGGTGCAAGCAGGGAAGGATGGCGGGGAGCTGTTTTTT
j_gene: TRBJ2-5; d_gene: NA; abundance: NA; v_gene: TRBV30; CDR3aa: CAWSRRLRETQYF; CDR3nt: TGTGCCTGGAGTCGTAGGCTTAGAGAGACCCAGTACTTC
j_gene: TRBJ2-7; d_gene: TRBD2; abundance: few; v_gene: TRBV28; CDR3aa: CASSLMYGTSGIYEQYF; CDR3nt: TGTGCCAGCAGTTTAATGTATGGGACTAGCGGGATCTACGAGCAGTACTTC
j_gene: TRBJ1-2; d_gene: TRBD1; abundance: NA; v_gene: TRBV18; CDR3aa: CASSQDRSTNYGYTF; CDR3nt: TGTGCCAGCTCACAGGACAGGAGTACTAACTATGGCTACACCTTC
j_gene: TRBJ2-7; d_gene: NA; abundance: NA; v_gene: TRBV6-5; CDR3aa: CASSYSQTYEQYF; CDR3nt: TGTGCCAGCAGTTACTCACAGACGTACGAGCAGTACTTC
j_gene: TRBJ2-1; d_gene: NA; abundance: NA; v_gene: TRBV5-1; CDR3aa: CASSQLTGAGYNEQFF; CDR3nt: TGCGCCAGCAGCCAGTTAACAGGGGCGGGGTACAATGAGCAGTTCTTC
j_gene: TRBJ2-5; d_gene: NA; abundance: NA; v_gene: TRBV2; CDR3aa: CASSEETQYF; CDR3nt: TGTGCCAGCAGTGAGGAGACCCAGTACTTC
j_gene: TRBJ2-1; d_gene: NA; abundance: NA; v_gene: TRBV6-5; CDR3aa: CASRRVRSYNEQFF; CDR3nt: TGTGCCAGCAGGAGGGTGCGATCCTACAATGAGCAGTTCTTC
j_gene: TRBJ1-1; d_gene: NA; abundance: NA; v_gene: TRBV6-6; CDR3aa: CASSDSRRDTEAFF; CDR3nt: TGTGCCAGCAGTGACTCCCGGAGGGACACTGAAGCTTTCTTT
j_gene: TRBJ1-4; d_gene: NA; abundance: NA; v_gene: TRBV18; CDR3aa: CASSPGEKLFF; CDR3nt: TGTGCCAGCTCACCGGGGGAAAAACTGTTTTTT
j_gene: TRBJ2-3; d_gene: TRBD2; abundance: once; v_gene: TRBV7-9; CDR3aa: CASSLIAGTSTDTQYF; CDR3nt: TGTGCCAGCAGTCTTATAGCGGGTACTAGCACAGATACGCAGTATTTT
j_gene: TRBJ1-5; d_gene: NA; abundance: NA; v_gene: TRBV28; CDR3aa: CASSLQGQPQHF; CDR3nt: TGTGCCAGCAGTTTACAGGGACAGCCCCAGCATTTT
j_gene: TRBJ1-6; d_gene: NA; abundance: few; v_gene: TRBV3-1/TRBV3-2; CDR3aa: CASSQGGRLLHF; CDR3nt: TGTGCCAGCAGCCAAGGAGGGAGGCTCCTCCACTTT
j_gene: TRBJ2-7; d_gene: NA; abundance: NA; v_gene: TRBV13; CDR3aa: CASSLTGYEQYF; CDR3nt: TGTGCCAGCAGCTTAACCGGCTACGAGCAGTACTTC
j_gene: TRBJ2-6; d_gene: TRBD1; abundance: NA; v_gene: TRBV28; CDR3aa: CAARTGGLSSGANVLTF; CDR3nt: TGTGCCGCAAGGACAGGGGGCCTTAGCTCTGGGGCCAACGTCCTGACTTTC
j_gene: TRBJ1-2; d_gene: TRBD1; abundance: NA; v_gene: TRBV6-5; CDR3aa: CASSDREGGYTF; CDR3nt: TGTGCCAGCAGCGACAGGGAGGGTGGCTACACCTTC
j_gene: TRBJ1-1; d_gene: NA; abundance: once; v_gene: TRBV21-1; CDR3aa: CASSNRHGKGHTEAFF; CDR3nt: TGTGCCAGCAGCAATAGACACGGTAAGGGGCACACTGAAGCTTTCTTT
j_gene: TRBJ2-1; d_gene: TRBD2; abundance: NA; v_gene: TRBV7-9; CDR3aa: CASSPSGRAGNEQFF; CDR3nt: TGTGCCAGCAGCCCCAGCGGGAGGGCCGGGAATGAGCAGTTCTTC
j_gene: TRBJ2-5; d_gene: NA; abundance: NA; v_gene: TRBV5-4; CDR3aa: CASSLRVGGEHPGETQYF; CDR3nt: TGTGCCAGCAGCTTGAGGGTGGGTGGAGAGCATCCCGGAGAGACCCAGTACTTC
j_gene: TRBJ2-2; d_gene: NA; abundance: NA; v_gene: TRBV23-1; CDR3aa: CASSQHARTENTGELFF; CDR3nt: TGCGCCAGCAGTCAGCACGCGAGGACAGAGAACACCGGGGAGCTGTTTTTT